This T cell receptor beta chain is from a study of beta chain features in type 1 diabetes (dated by TCRdb to 2017 to 2018). With respect to the entire study: Mean age, gender distribution, total cell number and subset yield did not differ between patients and healthy donors. A total of approximately 100,000,000 sorted cells were examined across all samples, and the number of cells per subset was strongly correlated with RNA yield. Regulatory and stem cell-like memory subsets were obtained from only 8 patients and roughly 8 healthy donors, while naive and central memory subsets were obtained from all 30 or so donors. The study compared TCRB repertoires of sorted circulating CD4+ T cell subsets between recently diagnosed type 1 diabetes patients and matched healthy donors. Summary of the overall study and its limitations: HLA sub-analyses involved small numbers of individuals, so any influence of HLA type on TCRB rearrangement remained unresolved. Shorter templates might be favored by PCR, yet because patient and control samples were amplified and corrected together, any such skew would affect both groups equally. Naive, central memory and regulatory TCRB repertoires appeared to be more similar among patients than among healthy donors. Type 1 diabetes patients showed a moderate but significant shortening of TCRB CDR3 length in all four CD4+ subsets. Because cDNA was sequenced instead of genomic DNA, activated cells with high expression could be over-represented, although the groups did not differ in activation or CD3 levels. Fewer insertions and more nucleotide deletions at VDJ recombination sites were observed in patients with type 1 diabetes, implying thymic rearrangement abnormalities.

A single peripheral blood draw of about 116 mL on average was collected from each donor into heparinised tubes. Using a panel that included CD45RO, CCR7, CD25, CD127, CD95 and CD27, naive, central memory, regulatory and stem cell-like memory CD4+ T cells were sorted on a BD FACSAria II. All sorted populations exceeded 95% purity. PBMCs were isolated immediately by Lymphoprep density gradient centrifugation and stained directly without culture. To minimize batch effects, samples were stained and sorted in pairs, one healthy donor with one patient per experiment. The entire isolated RNA was reverse transcribed using the High Capacity cDNA Reverse Transcription Kit, and thus expressed TCRB transcripts were sequenced. Naive, central memory and regulatory T cell samples underwent deep immunoSEQ sequencing, averaging around 3.6 million total reads per sample. Sorted cells were lysed in RLT buffer and RNA was extracted with DNase-treated RNeasy Micro or Mini kits, depending on cell number. Each cell subset was processed separately to prevent cross-contamination, with patient and healthy donor samples processed together. The immunoSEQ multiplex PCR was used to amplify TCRB sequences from cDNA, yielding 87-bp fragments that span the CDR3 region. Sequencing of the amplicons was done on the Illumina HiSeq platform. The study's own analysis went as follows. PCR bias was computationally corrected using synthetic template baselines, reads within Hamming distance 2 were collapsed, and singletons that could not be merged were discarded. Reads were aligned against IMGT so that V, D and J genes, CDR3 length and insertions or deletions at six rearrangement sites could be assigned. Clonotype counts were normalized to sorted cell number within each subset before computing true diversity and Gini coefficients with the tcR R package. The overlap coefficient, calculated on TCRB nucleotide sequences, was used to quantify repertoire sharing. Not all clones reach the TCRdb copy of this immuneACCESS table, which keeps in-frame sequences only. Checked studies attribute under half of the gap to unresolved V genes and leave the rest unexplained. That table furnishes V, J and clone size, whereas the DNA furnished D and trimming. In all, the sample holds about 150,000 clones, and approximately 10% of those were seen once. The ten largest make up under 0.55% of the sample.

This clone came up a few times. It has no known antigen specificity. Base qualities are not provided; no much larger clone lies one nucleotide away. Taken from cysteine to phenylalanine, the CDR3 has 17 residues. Only the CDR3 region is kept as DNA, spanning 51 bases read in frame from base 1. The V end loses 1 base and the J end loses 2 bases, and a stretch of 15 bases separates them. CDR1 and CDR2 were assigned from the germline V gene as SGDLS and YYNGEE. What was sequenced was central memory CD4+ T cells from blood. The chain is made from TRBV9 and TRBJ1-4; the D region possibly corresponds to TRBD1 (6 bases align). This TCR was recovered from a man aged 25 to 40 with type 1 diabetes. The CDR3 amino acid sequence is: CASSVRGAATTNEKLFF. The DNA sequence follows: TGTGCCAGCAGCGTACGGGGGGCAGCCACCACTAATGAAAAACTGTTTTTT. The CDR3 plus the reference TRBV9 and TRBJ1-4 genes for the other parts give the full variable domain: DSGVTQTPKHLITATGQRVTLRCSPRSGDLSVYWYQQSLDQGLQFLIQYYNGEERAKGNILERFSAQQFPDLHSELNLSSLELGDSALYFCASSVRGAATTNEKLFFGSGTQLSVL.